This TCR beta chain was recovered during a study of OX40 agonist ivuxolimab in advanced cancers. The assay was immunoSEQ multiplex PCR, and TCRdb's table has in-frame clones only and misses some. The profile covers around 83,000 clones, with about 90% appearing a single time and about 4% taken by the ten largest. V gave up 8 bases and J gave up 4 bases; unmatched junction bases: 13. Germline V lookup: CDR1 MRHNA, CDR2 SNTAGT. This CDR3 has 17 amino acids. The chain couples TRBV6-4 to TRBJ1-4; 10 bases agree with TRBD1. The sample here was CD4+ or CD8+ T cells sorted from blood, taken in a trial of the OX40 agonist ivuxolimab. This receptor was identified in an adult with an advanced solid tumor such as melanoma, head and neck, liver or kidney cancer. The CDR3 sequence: CASRDRGPRPDNEKLFF. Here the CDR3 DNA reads TGTGCCAGCCGGGACAGGGGACCGAGGCCCGATAATGAAAAACTGTTTTTT.